What follows is one T cell receptor beta chain and its context. This specimen comes from a study of OX40 agonist ivuxolimab in advanced cancers. Germline CDR1 LGHNT, CDR2 FRNRAP. The V and J ends lost 4 bases and 2 bases, in that order; junction bases with no gene match: 4. CDR3 length equals 16 residues. This table comes from immunoSEQ multiplex PCR, and its TCRdb copy is limited to in-frame clones, with some not included. Counted here are about 66,000 clones, 86% occurring once; the ten biggest clones make up roughly 8.2%. The J gene is TRBJ2-7, the V gene TRBV12-5; 14 nucleotides match TRBD2. The starting material was CD4+ or CD8+ T cells sorted from blood, obtained in a trial of the OX40 agonist ivuxolimab. This sequence originates from an adult with an advanced solid tumor such as melanoma, head and neck, liver or kidney cancer. DNA of the CDR3: TGTGCTAGTGGTTCGTCGACTAGCGGGGGGGCCTACGAGCAGTACTTC. This translates into CASGSSTSGGAYEQYF. The variable domain in full, with the rest retrieved from reference TRBV12-5 and TRBJ2-7, is DARVTQTPRHKVTEMGQEVTMRCQPILGHNTVFWYRQTMMQGLELLAYFRNRAPLDDSGMPKDRFSAEMPDATLATLKIQPSEPRDSAVYFCASGSSTSGGAYEQYFGPGTRLTVT.